This TCR beta chain emerged from a study of T cell responses to AZD1222 COVID-19 vaccine. TCRdb keeps only in-frame clones here, not all; method: immunoSEQ multiplex PCR. The sample contains about 94,000 clones, over 75% of which appear only once. This CDR3 has 16 residues. The sequence derives from an adult who received the AZD1222 COVID-19 vaccine. This material consisted of peripheral blood, taken 28 days after the second AZD1222 dose. The chain couples TRBV21-1 to TRBJ2-7; the table names TRBD1, a call not compared with the DNA. TRBV21-1 is annotated as a pseudogene. CDR3: CASSWARDRRNLEQYF. In DNA, the CDR3 is TGTGCCAGCAGCTGGGCCCGGGACAGGAGAAACTTGGAGCAGTACTTC.